A single sample is the source of the 23 T cell receptor beta chains below, sequenced in a study of blood T cell repertoires in COVID-19 (dated by TCRdb to about 2020). The method was the immunoSEQ multiplex PCR assay. Here the immuneACCESS table is served through TCRdb, limited to in-frame sequences with V and J called. Missing clones are a known gap in these copies; in checked studies unresolved V genes cover under half, and the rest lacks a known reason. The sample has about 230,000 clones on record, around 89% of them singletons. Roughly 2.4% of the sample is held by the ten biggest clonotypes. Source material: PBMCs or T cells enriched from blood (not recorded which). The receptors were gathered from a woman aged 40 to 55 with acute COVID-19.

The chain combines TRBV11-2 with TRBJ2-2, with a tentative D call TRBD1 (6 bases). The ends were cut back, 3 bases at V and 5 bases at J, with 16 bases in the middle. The CDR3 runs 16 residues. The V gene's germline CDR1 is SGHAT and CDR2 FQNNGV. The CDR3 coding sequence is TGTGCCAGCAGCTTGACACAGGGATCGTATACCGGGGAGCTGTTTTTT. It is translated as CASSLTQGSYTGELFF.

This clone was picked up one time. The CDR3 region is CASSLRGLNEKLFF. CDR3 sequence (DNA): TGTGCCAGCAGCCTCAGGGGGCTTAATGAAAAACTGTTTTTT. The chain links TRBV3-1 (or the pseudogene TRBV3-2) to TRBJ1-4; TRBD1 matches at 8 bases. The CDR3 spans 14 residues. Trimming cost V 4 bases and J 4 bases; bases outside gene matches: 2. CDR1 and CDR2 (germline): LGHDT, YNNKEL (reference sequence).

The chain has TRBV19 and TRBJ2-1, with TRBD2 matching over 12 bases. Per the germline V gene, CDR1 is LNHDA and CDR2 is SQIVND (reference sequence). V was clipped by 3 bases and J by 9 bases; unmatched bases: 18. The CDR3 contains 19 residues. CDR3 coding DNA: TGTGCCAGTAGTATGACGGGAGCGGGCCTAGCGGGGGGGCTCGCTGAGCAGTTCTTC. It translates to CASSMTGAGLAGGLAEQFF.

This chain links TRBV2 with TRBJ1-2, with 9 bases identical to TRBD1. From germline, CDR1 is SNHLY and CDR2 FYNNEI. The CDR3 is made up of 15 amino acids. After removal of 6 bases from V and 10 bases from J, the junction contained 15 bases not matched to a gene. CDR3 sequence reads: CASRTISGTGSDYTF. CDR3 DNA sequence: TGTGCCAGCAGAACCATCTCCGGGACAGGGAGTGACTACACCTTC.

The chain couples TRBV6-5 to TRBJ2-3; D is perhaps TRBD1 (5 bases). The CDR3 extends over 12 amino acids. From germline, CDR1 is MNHEY and CDR2 SVGAGI. Between the trimmed V and J ends, which lost 6 bases and 5 bases, there was a span of 9 bases. In DNA, the CDR3 is TGTGCCAGCAGCTTAAGGGGAGATACGCAGTATTTT. This encodes CASSLRGDTQYF.

This sequence joins TRBV11-3 and TRBJ1-1, with D possibly being TRBD1 (6 bases). Deletions cut 4 bases from V and 9 bases from J, with 18 bases between. The CDR3 is made up of 14 amino acids. CDR1 SGHNT and CDR2 YENEEA come from the germline V gene. In DNA form, the CDR3 reads TGTGCCAGCAGCTCAACAGGGAGTGGGCTTAAAGCTTTCTTT. Amino acids: CASSSTGSGLKAFF.

The chain employs TRBV5-4 and TRBJ2-7; 8 nucleotides agree with TRBD1. There are 16 residues in the CDR3. Germline V CDR1 and CDR2: SGHNT, YYREEE (reference sequence). Germline trimming cut 0 bases from V and 1 base from J; bases unmatched to any gene: 6. The CDR3 DNA sequence: TGTGCCAGCAGCTTGGCGCGGGACAGGCTGTCCTACGAGCAGTACTTC. Translated: CASSLARDRLSYEQYF.

The gene calls are TRBV10-1 and TRBJ2-3, with TRBD1 matching 10 bases. Germline CDR1 and CDR2: WNHNN and SYGVQD (reference sequence). The trim removed 8 bases at V and 4 bases at J, leaving 6 bases unmatched. The CDR3 contains 14 residues. The CDR3 reads CASSGQGNPDTQYF. The CDR3 DNA sequence: TGCGCCAGCTCGGGACAGGGGAACCCAGATACGCAGTATTTT.

CDR3 region: CASSPPRWVWDTEAFF. As DNA, the CDR3 is TGTGCCAGCAGCCCTCCTAGGTGGGTCTGGGACACTGAAGCTTTCTTT. The rearrangement uses TRBV3-1 (or the pseudogene TRBV3-2) and TRBJ1-1, with D unclear. The CDR3 extends over 16 amino acids. CDR1 and CDR2 from the germline V gene are LGHDT and YNNKEL (reference sequence). V gave up 4 bases and J gave up 3 bases, with 18 bases separating them.

V and J are TRBV19 and TRBJ2-5; D is possibly TRBD2 (6 bases). This CDR3 spans 14 amino acids. CDR1 is LNHDA and CDR2 is SQIVND in the germline V gene (reference sequence). V was clipped by 1 base and J by 3 bases, with 9 bases between them. The CDR3 DNA follows: TGTGCCAGTAGTATAGCGGGGGTGGAAGAGACCCAGTACTTC. Translating gives CASSIAGVEETQYF. The full variable domain, rest sourced from reference TRBV19 and TRBJ2-5, is DGGITQSPKYLFRKEGQNVTLSCEQNLNHDAMYWYRQDPGQGLRLIYYSQIVNDFQKGDIAEGYSVSREKKESFPLTVTSAQKNPTAFYLCASSIAGVEETQYFGPGTRLLVL.

The genes are TRBV2 and TRBJ1-1; D is unclear. Germline V gene lookup returns CDR1 SNHLY and CDR2 FYNNEI. The CDR3 is made up of 13 amino acids. The V gene lost 6 bases and the J gene lost 2 bases, with 10 bases spanning the gap. The CDR3, as DNA: TGTGCCAGCAGCAAGGAGGGAAACACTGAAGCTTTCTTT. Encoded protein: CASSKEGNTEAFF.

The V call is TRBV11-2, the J call TRBJ2-1, with TRBD2 as a possible D gene (7 bases). Looked up from germline, CDR1 is SGHAT and CDR2 is FQNNGV. Trimming cost V 6 bases and J 7 bases, with 16 bases left between them. CDR3 length equals 14 residues. Written as DNA, the CDR3 is TGTGCCAGCAGGTTGTTCGGGGGGCATAATGAGCAGTTCTTC. Amino acids: CASRLFGGHNEQFF.

This rearrangement joins TRBV12-5 to TRBJ2-7; maybe TRBD2 (6 bases). Germline V lookup: CDR1 LGHNT, CDR2 FRNRAP. V dropped 1 base and J dropped 7 bases, with 11 bases sitting between them. The CDR3 has 13 residues. The CDR3 loop reads CASGLDPAGEQYV. The CDR3, as DNA: TGTGCTAGTGGTTTGGATCCCGCGGGAGAGCAGTACGTC.

The CDR3 sequence: CASSSSGAFYEQYF. The CDR3 DNA reads TGTGCCAGCAGCTCTTCAGGGGCTTTCTACGAGCAGTACTTC. The J gene is TRBJ2-7, the V gene TRBV7-6; a possible D gene is TRBD1 (6 bases). The germline V and J ends were trimmed by 4 bases and 3 bases, with 13 bases remaining between them. Per the germline V gene, CDR1 is SGHVS and CDR2 is FNYEAQ. CDR3 length equals 14 residues.

The rearrangement uses TRBV4-2 and TRBJ1-1; 7 nucleotides line up with TRBD1. The CDR3 length is 15 residues. The germline V gene encodes CDR1 LGHNA and CDR2 YNFKEQ. V shed 3 bases and J 1 base; nucleotides not matched to a gene: 5. DNA of the CDR3: TGTGCCAGCAGCCACGCCGGGACAGCGAACACTGAAGCTTTCTTT. Its protein is CASSHAGTANTEAFF.

In this sample, this clone turned up a few times. This chain joins TRBV12-3 or TRBV12-4 and TRBJ2-7, with D possibly TRBD2 on 6 matching bases. The length of the CDR3 is 12 residues. The germline V and J ends were trimmed by 6 bases and 12 bases, with 18 bases remaining between them. The CDR3 spells CASRRGTAQRYF. The CDR3 DNA reads TGTGCCAGCAGGCGAGGGACTGCCCAACGGTACTTC.

This sequence joins TRBV12-5 and TRBJ1-2; the match to TRBD1 covers 11 bases. The CDR3 runs to 14 residues. With 2 bases clipped from V and 7 bases from J, the junction kept 3 bases outside the gene matches. Germline V lookup: CDR1 LGHNT, CDR2 FRNRAP. The CDR3 region has the DNA TGTGCTAGTGGTTTGTCGGGGACAGGGGGTGGCTACACCTTC. This sequence encodes CASGLSGTGGGYTF. The complete variable domain, with remaining parts taken from reference TRBV12-5 and TRBJ1-2, reads DARVTQTPRHKVTEMGQEVTMRCQPILGHNTVFWYRQTMMQGLELLAYFRNRAPLDDSGMPKDRFSAEMPDATLATLKIQPSEPRDSAVYFCASGLSGTGGGYTFGSGTRLTVV.

The chain has TRBV5-5 and TRBJ1-3; 9 bases are a match to TRBD1. Per the germline V gene, CDR1 is SGHKS and CDR2 is YYEKEE (reference sequence). The length of the CDR3 is 13 residues. Trimming took 3 bases from V and 9 from J; bases not matched to a gene: 4. The CDR3, as DNA: TGTGCCAGCAGCTGGGACAGGGCCGGCACCATATATTTT. Translated: CASSWDRAGTIYF.

The V and J genes are TRBV19 and TRBJ1-4; 9 nucleotides match TRBD1. CDR3 size: 14 residues. The J segment lost 7 bases and the V segment lost 5 bases, leaving 5 bases of the junction unmatched. CDR1 and CDR2 (germline): LNHDA, SQIVND (reference sequence). CDR3 nucleotide sequence: TGTGCCAGTAGTTGGACAGGGGTTAGTGAAAAACTGTTTTTT. Amino acids: CASSWTGVSEKLFF.

This clone was seen only a few times. This rearrangement joins TRBV7-9 to TRBJ2-1; possible D gene TRBD2, 5 bases. Trimming cost V 5 bases and J 6 bases, with 20 bases left between them. The CDR3 is made up of 16 amino acids. CDR1 and CDR2 (germline): SEHNR, FQNEAQ (reference sequence). CDR3 in DNA: TGTGCCAGCAGCCCCACGAGAGGGCGGAACCGCAATGAGCAGTTCTTC. This gives the protein CASSPTRGRNRNEQFF.

The chain couples TRBV5-1 to TRBJ2-6; 8 bases are a match to TRBD1. The V segment lost 4 bases and the J segment 4 bases; nucleotides outside the gene matches: 13. Germline assignment: CDR1 SGHRS and CDR2 YFSETQ. The CDR3 totals 18 residues. CDR3 nucleotides: TGCGCCAGCAGCCCAACCGCTAGCAGGGGGCGGGGGGCCAACGTCCTGACTTTC. Amino acid sequence: CASSPTASRGRGANVLTF.

V is TRBV4-3 and J is TRBJ1-3; unclear D gene. The germline gives CDR1 LGHNA, CDR2 YSLEER. The CDR3 is 18 amino acids. V gave up 0 bases and J gave up 4 bases, with 19 bases separating them. In DNA form, the CDR3 reads TGCGCCAGCAGCCAAGATCTAGCCGGTCCGTCCCGCGGAAACACCATATATTTT. Encoded protein: CASSQDLAGPSRGNTIYF.

The chain employs TRBV5-1 and TRBJ2-1, with TRBD1 identical over 10 bases. Per germline, CDR1 SGHRS and CDR2 YFSETQ. This CDR3 is 15 amino acids long. V shed 4 bases, J shed 7 bases, and the junction held 8 bases outside the gene matches. DNA of the CDR3: TGCGCCAGCAGCCGCGACAGGGGGCGCGGGAATGAGCAGTTCTTC. Its translation is CASSRDRGRGNEQFF.